This T cell receptor (beta chain) was sequenced for a study of vaccination and CD4 T cells after COVID-19. In the study overall: With a range of 35 to 161, the median interval from diagnosis to drawing post-COVID samples was roughly 91 days. From HCoV-229E, HCoV-OC43, HCoV-NL63 and SARS-CoV-2, overlapping spike peptides were used to stimulate the cells.

As for this clonotype: The antigen is unknown.

Germline loops: CDR1 MNHNS, CDR2 SASEGT. CDR3 length: 14 amino acids. With V trimmed by 6 bases and J by 4 bases, 6 bases remained unmatched. Study-level results: In median terms, SARS-CoV-2-reactive clonotypes went from approximately 23 to 38, a nonsignificant rise.

Cultured CD4+ T cell DNA was sequenced using the Oncomine TCR Beta short-read assay. TCRdb independently ran MiXCR on the PCR reads; one entry per CDR3 protein. This table holds about 15,000 distinct CDR3 sequences, 50% to 75% found once. Described treatment: roughly 11-day PBMC culture with coronavirus spike peptide pools or control peptides (ViraFEST assay). This TCR was recovered from a human donor who had recovered from COVID-19. The rearrangement joins TRBV6-1 to TRBJ1-1; 9 positions agree with TRBD1. Sequenced: CD4+ T cells from blood, cultured in vitro. The chain's CDR3 is CASRRDRAITEAFF. The CDR3 DNA reads as TGTGCCAGCAGGAGGGACAGGGCAATCACTGAAGCTTTCTTT.